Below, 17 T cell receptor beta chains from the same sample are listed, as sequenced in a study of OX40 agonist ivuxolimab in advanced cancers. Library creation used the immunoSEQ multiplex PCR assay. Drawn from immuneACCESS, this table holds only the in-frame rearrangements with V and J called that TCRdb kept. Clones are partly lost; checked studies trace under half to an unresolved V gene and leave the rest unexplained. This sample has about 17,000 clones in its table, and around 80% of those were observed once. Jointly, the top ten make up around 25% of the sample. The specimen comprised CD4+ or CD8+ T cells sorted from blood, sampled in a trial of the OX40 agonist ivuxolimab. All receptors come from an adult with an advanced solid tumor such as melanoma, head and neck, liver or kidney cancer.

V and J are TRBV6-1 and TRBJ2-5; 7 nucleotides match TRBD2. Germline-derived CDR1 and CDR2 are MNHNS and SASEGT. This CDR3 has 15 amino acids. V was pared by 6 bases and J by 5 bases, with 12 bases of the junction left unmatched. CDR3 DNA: TGTGCCAGCAGGCAAGGGGACTACAGTGGCGAGACCCAGTACTTC. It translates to CASRQGDYSGETQYF.

Written as DNA, the CDR3 is TGTGCCAGCAGCCAGGAGGGCGGGGGTTTCTACGAGCAGTACTTC. Protein sequence: CASSQEGGGFYEQYF. V usage is TRBV14 and J usage is TRBJ2-7; 7 bases agree with TRBD2. The CDR3 covers 15 residues. Trimming cost V 3 bases and J 3 bases; bases outside gene matches: 8. From germline, CDR1 is SGHDN and CDR2 FVKESK.

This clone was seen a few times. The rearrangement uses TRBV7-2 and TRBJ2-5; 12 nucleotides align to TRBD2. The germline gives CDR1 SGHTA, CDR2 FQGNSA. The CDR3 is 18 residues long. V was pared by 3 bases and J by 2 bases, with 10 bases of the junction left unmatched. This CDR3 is CASSLTSGSFDIQETQYF. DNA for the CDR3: TGTGCCAGCAGCTTGACTAGCGGGAGCTTTGATATTCAAGAGACCCAGTACTTC.

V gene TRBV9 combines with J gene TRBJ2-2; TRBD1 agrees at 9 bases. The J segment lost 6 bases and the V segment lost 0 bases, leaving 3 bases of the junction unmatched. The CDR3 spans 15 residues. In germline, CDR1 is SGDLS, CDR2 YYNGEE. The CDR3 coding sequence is TGTGCCAGCAGCGTAGGGGGACAGGGATCCGGGGAGCTGTTTTTT. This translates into CASSVGGQGSGELFF.

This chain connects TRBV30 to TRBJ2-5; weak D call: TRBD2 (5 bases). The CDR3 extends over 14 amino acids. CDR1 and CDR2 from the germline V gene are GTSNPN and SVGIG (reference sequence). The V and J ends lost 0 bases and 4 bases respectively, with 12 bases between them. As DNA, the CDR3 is TGTGCCTGGAGTGTACGGAACGCGGGAGAGACCCAGTACTTC. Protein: CAWSVRNAGETQYF.

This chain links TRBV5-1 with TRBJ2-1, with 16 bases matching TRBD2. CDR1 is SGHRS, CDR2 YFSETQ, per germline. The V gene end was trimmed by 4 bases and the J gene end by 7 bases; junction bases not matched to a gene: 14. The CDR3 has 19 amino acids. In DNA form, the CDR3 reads TGCGCCAGCAGCGCCAACCCGGGACTAGCGGGAGGGCCGAGGAATGAGCAGTTCTTC. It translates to CASSANPGLAGGPRNEQFF.

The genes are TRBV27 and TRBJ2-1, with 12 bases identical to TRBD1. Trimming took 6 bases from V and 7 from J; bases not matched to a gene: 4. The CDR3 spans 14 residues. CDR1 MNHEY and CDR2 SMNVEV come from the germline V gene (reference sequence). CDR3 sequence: CASSGTGGWNEQFF. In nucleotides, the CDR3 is TGTGCCAGCAGCGGGACAGGGGGCTGGAATGAGCAGTTCTTC.

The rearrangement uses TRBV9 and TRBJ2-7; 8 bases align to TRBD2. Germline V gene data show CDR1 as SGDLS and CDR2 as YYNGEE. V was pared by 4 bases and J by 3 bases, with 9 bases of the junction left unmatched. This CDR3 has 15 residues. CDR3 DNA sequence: TGTGCCAGCAGCCCCGGGGGGGACCCCCTCTACGAGCAGTACTTC. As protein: CASSPGGDPLYEQYF.

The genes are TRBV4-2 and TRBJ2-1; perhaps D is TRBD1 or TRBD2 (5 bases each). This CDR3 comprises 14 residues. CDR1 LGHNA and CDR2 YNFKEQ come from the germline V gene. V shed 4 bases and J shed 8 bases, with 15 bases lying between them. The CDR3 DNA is TGTGCCAGCAGCCCTGAGGGGCCTTGGGATGAGCAGTTCTTC. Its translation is CASSPEGPWDEQFF.

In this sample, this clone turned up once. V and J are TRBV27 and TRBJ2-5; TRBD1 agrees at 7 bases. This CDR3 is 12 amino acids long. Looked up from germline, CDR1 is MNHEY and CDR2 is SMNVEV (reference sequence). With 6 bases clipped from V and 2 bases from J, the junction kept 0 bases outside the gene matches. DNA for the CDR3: TGTGCCAGCAGGGGACAGCAAGAGACCCAGTACTTC. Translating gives CASRGQQETQYF.

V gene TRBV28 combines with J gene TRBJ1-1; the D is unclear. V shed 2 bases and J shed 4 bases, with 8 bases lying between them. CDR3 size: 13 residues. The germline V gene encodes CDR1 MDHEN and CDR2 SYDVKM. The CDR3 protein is CASSLREITEAFF. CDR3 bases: TGTGCCAGCAGTTTAAGGGAGATCACTGAAGCTTTCTTT.

CDR3 sequence: CSAPRDSGNTIYF. The CDR3 nucleotides are TGCAGCGCACCGCGGGACAGTGGAAACACCATATATTTT. J is TRBJ1-3 and V is TRBV29-1; 7 bases match TRBD1. The junction had 6 bases not matched to a gene; V was cut back by 7 bases and J by 3 bases. Germline V lookup: CDR1 SQVTM, CDR2 ANQGSEA. CDR3 length: 13 amino acids.

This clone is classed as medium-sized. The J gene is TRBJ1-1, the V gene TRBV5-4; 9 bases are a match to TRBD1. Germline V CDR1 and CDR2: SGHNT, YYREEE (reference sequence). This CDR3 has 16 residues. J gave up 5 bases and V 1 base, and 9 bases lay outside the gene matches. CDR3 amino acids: CASSLSTGGVGTEAFF. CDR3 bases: TGTGCCAGCAGCTTGTCGACAGGGGGGGTGGGTACTGAAGCTTTCTTT.

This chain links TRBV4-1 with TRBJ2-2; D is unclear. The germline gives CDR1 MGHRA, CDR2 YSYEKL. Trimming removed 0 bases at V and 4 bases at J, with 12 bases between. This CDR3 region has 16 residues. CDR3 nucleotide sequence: TGCGCCAGCAGCCAAGACAGAGAGGACGGCACCGGGGAGCTGTTTTTT. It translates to CASSQDREDGTGELFF.

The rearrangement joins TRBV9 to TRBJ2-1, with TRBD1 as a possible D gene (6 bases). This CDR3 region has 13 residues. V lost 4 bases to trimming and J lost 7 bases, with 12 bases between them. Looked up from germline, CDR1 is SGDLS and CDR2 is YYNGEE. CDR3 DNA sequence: TGTGCCAGCAGCCCATTACAGGGAAATGAGCAGTTCTTC. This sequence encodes CASSPLQGNEQFF.

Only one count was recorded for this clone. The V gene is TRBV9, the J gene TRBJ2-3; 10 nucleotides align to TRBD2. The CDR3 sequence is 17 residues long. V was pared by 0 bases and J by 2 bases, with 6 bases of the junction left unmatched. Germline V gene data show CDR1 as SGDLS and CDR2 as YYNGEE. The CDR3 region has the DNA TGTGCCAGCAGCGTAGTTGGTAGCGGGGGGCCCACAGATACGCAGTATTTT. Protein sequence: CASSVVGSGGPTDTQYF.

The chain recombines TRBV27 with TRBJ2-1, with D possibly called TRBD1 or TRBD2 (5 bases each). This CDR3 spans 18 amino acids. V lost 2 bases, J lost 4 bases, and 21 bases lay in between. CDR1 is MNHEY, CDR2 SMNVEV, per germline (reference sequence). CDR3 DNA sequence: TGTGCCAGCAGTTTACTTGGGGGAGACTCGTGGGGGTACAATGAGCAGTTCTTC. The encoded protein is CASSLLGGDSWGYNEQFF.